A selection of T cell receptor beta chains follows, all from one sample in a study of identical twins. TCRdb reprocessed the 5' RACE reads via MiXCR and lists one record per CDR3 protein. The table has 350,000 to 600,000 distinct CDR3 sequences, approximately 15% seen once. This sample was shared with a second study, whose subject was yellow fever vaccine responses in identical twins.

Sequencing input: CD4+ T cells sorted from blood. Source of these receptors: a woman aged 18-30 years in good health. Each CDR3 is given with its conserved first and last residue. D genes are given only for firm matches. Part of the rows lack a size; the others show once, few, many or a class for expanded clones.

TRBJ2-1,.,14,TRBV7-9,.,TGTGCCAGCAGCTTCATCGGACAGTCGGATGAGCAGTTCTTC,CASSFIGQSDEQFF
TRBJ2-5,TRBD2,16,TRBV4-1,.,TGCGCCAGCAGCCAAGGTAGCGGGAGGGGCACAGAGACCCAGTACTTC,CASSQGSGRGTETQYF
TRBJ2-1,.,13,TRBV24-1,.,TGTGCCACCGCTCGAGTCGGGGCCGGGCAGCAGTTCTTC,CATARVGAGQQFF
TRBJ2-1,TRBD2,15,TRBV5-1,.,TGCGCCAGCAGCCTGCGGACTAGTGATCCCAATGAGCAGTTCTTC,CASSLRTSDPNEQFF
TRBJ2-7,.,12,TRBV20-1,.,TGCAGTGCTAGCGGGGAACCCTACGAGCAGTACTTC,CSASGEPYEQYF
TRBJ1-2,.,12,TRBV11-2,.,TGTGCCAGCAGCTCCGAATTCTATGGCTACACCTTC,CASSSEFYGYTF
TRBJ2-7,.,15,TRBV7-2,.,TGTGCCAGCAGCTTAAGGGCAGGTCTTTCCTACGAGCAGTACTTC,CASSLRAGLSYEQYF
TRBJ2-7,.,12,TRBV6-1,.,TGTGCCAGCAGTCCGGACCAATCAGAGCAGTACTTC,CASSPDQSEQYF
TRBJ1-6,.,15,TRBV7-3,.,TGTGCCAGCAGCTTAACAGGCAGGGGAGATTCACCCCTCCACTTT,CASSLTGRGDSPLHF
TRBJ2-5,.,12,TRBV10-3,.,TGTGCCATCAGTGACAAACAAGAGACCCAGTACTTC,CAISDKQETQYF
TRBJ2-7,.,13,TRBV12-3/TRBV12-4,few,TGTGCCAGCAGACAAGGGACATCTTACGAGCAGTACTTC,CASRQGTSYEQYF
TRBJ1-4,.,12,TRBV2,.,TGTGCCAGCAAGGCACCTAATGAAAAACTGTTTTTT,CASKAPNEKLFF
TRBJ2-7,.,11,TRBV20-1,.,TGCAGTGCTAGCTCCGGGGAAGAGCAGTACTTC,CSASSGEEQYF
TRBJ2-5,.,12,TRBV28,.,TGTGCCAGCAGTACACAGGGAGAGACCCAGTACTTC,CASSTQGETQYF
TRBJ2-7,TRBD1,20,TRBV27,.,TGTGCCAGCAGACCATTAACCGGGACAGGGGGTCCCTTAGGGCTTTACGAGCAGTACTTC,CASRPLTGTGGPLGLYEQYF
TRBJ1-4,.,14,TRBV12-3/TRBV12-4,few,TGTGCCAGCAGTTTTCGGGGGGCCGGGGAAAAACTGTTTTTT,CASSFRGAGEKLFF
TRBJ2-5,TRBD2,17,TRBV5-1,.,TGCGCCAGCAGCTTGGCCGGTAATAGCGGGACGGGTGAGACCCAGTACTTC,CASSLAGNSGTGETQYF
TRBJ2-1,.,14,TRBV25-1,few,TGTGCCAGCAGACCATTAGGGGGGGGCAATGAGCAGTTCTTC,CASRPLGGGNEQFF
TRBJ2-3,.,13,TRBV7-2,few,TGTGCCAGCACCAAAACAACCCCGGATACGCAGTATTTT,CASTKTTPDTQYF
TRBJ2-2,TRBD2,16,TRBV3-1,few,TGTGCCAGCAGCCATCGACTAGCGGTGAACACCGGGGAGCTGTTTTTT,CASSHRLAVNTGELFF
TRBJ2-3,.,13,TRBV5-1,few,TGCGCCAGCACCTTGCCAGGAACAGATACGCAGTATTTT,CASTLPGTDTQYF
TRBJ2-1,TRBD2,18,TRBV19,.,TGTGCCAGTAGTATAGAGGAACTAGCGGGAGGACGATACAATGAGCAGTTCTTC,CASSIEELAGGRYNEQFF
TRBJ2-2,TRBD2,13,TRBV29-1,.,TGCAGCGTTATCGGGAGGTTCACCGGGGAGCTGTTTTTT,CSVIGRFTGELFF
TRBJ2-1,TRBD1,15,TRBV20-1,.,TGCAGTGCCTTCCGTCAGGACAGGGGGTACAATGAGCAGTTCTTC,CSAFRQDRGYNEQFF
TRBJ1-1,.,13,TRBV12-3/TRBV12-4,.,TGTGCCAGCAGTTTGGGACCGCCGTTTGAAGCTTTCTTT,CASSLGPPFEAFF
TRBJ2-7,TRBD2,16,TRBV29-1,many,TGCAGCGTCGAACCCCATGGACTAGCGGGAGGTTCGGGGCAGTACTTC,CSVEPHGLAGGSGQYF
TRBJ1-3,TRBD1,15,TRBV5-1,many,TGCGCCAGCAGCACCGCAACAGGGGCTGGAAACACCATATATTTT,CASSTATGAGNTIYF
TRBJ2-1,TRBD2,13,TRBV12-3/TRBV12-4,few,TGTGCCAGCAGCCTAGCGGGGGTGTATCTGCAGTTCTTC,CASSLAGVYLQFF
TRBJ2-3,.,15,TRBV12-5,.,TGTGCTAGTGGTTTAGCCGGGGGCCCCACAGATACGCAGTATTTT,CASGLAGGPTDTQYF
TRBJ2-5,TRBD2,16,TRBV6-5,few,TGTGCCAGCAGTTACGCCTCCGGGACTAGCGGGGGGACCCAGTACTTC,CASSYASGTSGGTQYF
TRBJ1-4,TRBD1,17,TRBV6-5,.,TGTGCCAGCAGTTACCGGGACAGGGGATATGCTAATGAAAAACTGTTTTTT,CASSYRDRGYANEKLFF
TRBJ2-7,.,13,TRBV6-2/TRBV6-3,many,TGTGCCAGCAGTTACGTCCGAGCATACGAGCAGTACTTC,CASSYVRAYEQYF
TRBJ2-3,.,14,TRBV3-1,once,TGTGCCAGCAGCGCCTCACAGGGTCCAAATACGCAGTATTTT,CASSASQGPNTQYF